The 30 T cell receptor beta chains presented below share a single source sample, sequenced in a study of OX40 agonist ivuxolimab in advanced cancers. Method: immunoSEQ multiplex PCR; TCRdb's copy keeps in-frame clones and lacks some. Altogether tens of thousands of clones are present, 80% to 90% being singletons, with the ten largest covering over 11%. The sample was CD4+ or CD8+ T cells sorted from blood, taken in a trial of the OX40 agonist ivuxolimab. These receptors came from an adult with an advanced solid tumor such as melanoma, head and neck, liver or kidney cancer.

This clone has a single count. This chain links TRBV27 with TRBJ1-4, with 9 bases that match TRBD1. The CDR3 consists of 14 residues. V shed 3 bases and J 11 bases; nucleotides not matched to a gene: 7. The germline CDR1 and CDR2 sequences are MNHEY and SMNVEV (reference sequence). CDR3 in amino acids: CASSFGDREAKLFF. For the CDR3, the DNA is TGTGCCAGCAGTTTTGGGGACAGGGAAGCGAAACTGTTTTTT.

J is TRBJ2-1 and V is TRBV27; 8 nucleotides align to TRBD2. Germline V gene lookup returns CDR1 MNHEY and CDR2 SMNVEV (reference sequence). The CDR3 loop spans 15 amino acids. J lost 5 bases, V lost 0 bases, and 3 bases had no gene match. CDR3 amino acids: CASSLSTSANNEQFF. CDR3 coding DNA: TGTGCCAGCAGTTTATCGACTAGCGCGAACAATGAGCAGTTCTTC.

The gene calls are TRBV27 and TRBJ2-7, with 8 bases that match TRBD2. The germline gives CDR1 MNHEY, CDR2 SMNVEV (reference sequence). This CDR3 contains 14 residues. V shed 2 bases, J shed 2 bases, and the junction held 2 bases outside the gene matches. The CDR3 here is CASSLQAGAYEQYF. For the CDR3, the DNA is TGTGCCAGCAGTTTACAAGCGGGAGCCTACGAGCAGTACTTC.

This clone was detected once. V usage is TRBV11-2 and J usage is TRBJ2-5; D is perhaps TRBD2 (6 bases). The CDR3 covers 14 residues. CDR1 is SGHAT, CDR2 FQNNGV, per germline. Trimming stripped 5 bases from V and 5 bases from J, with 15 bases between. CDR3 in amino acids: CASSRARGGETQYF. CDR3 in DNA: TGTGCCAGCAGCCGAGCCCGAGGAGGGGAGACCCAGTACTTC.

The J gene is TRBJ2-1, the V gene TRBV5-6; D possibly corresponds to TRBD2 (5 bases). The length of the CDR3 is 14 residues. Germline V gene sequence: CDR1 SGHDT, CDR2 YYEEEE. Trimming took off 7 bases at V and 6 bases at J, with 17 bases between the two ends. The CDR3 nucleotides are TGTGCCAGCCTACTGGGAGATCCGGGCAATGAGCAGTTCTTC. The encoded protein is CASLLGDPGNEQFF.

The chain has TRBV7-8 and TRBJ2-6; D might be TRBD1 (6 bases). Trimming took 0 bases from V and 1 from J, leaving 7 bases between them. Germline V gene sequence: CDR1 SGHVS, CDR2 FQNEAQ. The CDR3 is 16 residues long. CDR3 coding DNA: TGTGCCAGCAGCTTAGCGGGGGCTTCTGGGGCCAACGTCCTGACTTTC. This translates into CASSLAGASGANVLTF.

This chain connects TRBV11-2 to TRBJ1-3; no clear D gene. The germline V gene encodes CDR1 SGHAT and CDR2 FQNNGV. The CDR3 is made up of 16 amino acids. Trimming cost V 1 base and J 0 bases, with 10 bases left between them. The CDR3 DNA reads TGTGCCAGCAGCTTAGTTGGGCTTAGCTCTGGAAACACCATATATTTT. It specifies CASSLVGLSSGNTIYF.

The J gene is TRBJ2-5, the V gene TRBV29-1, with D perhaps assigned TRBD1 or TRBD2 (5 bases each). Trimming removed 7 bases from V and 5 bases from J, with 14 bases in between. The V gene's germline CDR1 is SQVTM and CDR2 ANQGSEA. The CDR3 consists of 12 residues. The CDR3 here is CSAGDPSETQYF. DNA for the CDR3: TGCAGCGCCGGGGACCCCTCGGAGACCCAGTACTTC.

The genes are TRBV6-5 and TRBJ1-1; D unresolved. The V end lost 4 bases, the J end lost 2 bases, and 11 bases lay between the germline ends. This CDR3 region has 14 residues. Per the germline V gene, CDR1 is MNHEY and CDR2 is SVGAGI. The CDR3 DNA reads as TGTGCCAGCAGTTCGTTATATTTAAACACTGAAGCTTTCTTT. Translation gives CASSSLYLNTEAFF.

The gene calls are TRBV20-1 and TRBJ1-4; maybe TRBD1 (6 bases). Trimming removed 5 bases from V and 10 bases from J, with 11 bases in between. The germline CDR1 and CDR2 sequences are DFQATT and SNEGSKA (reference sequence). The CDR3 covers 11 residues. The CDR3, as DNA: TGCAGTGCTTGGACAGAAGGAAAACTGTTTTTT. It yields the protein CSAWTEGKLFF.

The J gene is TRBJ1-3, the V gene TRBV15; D unclear. Trimming took 5 bases from V and 4 from J, leaving 21 bases between them. CDR3 length: 17 amino acids. The V gene's germline CDR1 is LNHNV and CDR2 YYDKDF (reference sequence). CDR3 nucleotides: TGTGCCACCAGCCATAACCTCGTTGACCGAGGGGGAAACACCATATATTTT. Translating gives CATSHNLVDRGGNTIYF.

The rearrangement joins TRBV5-6 to TRBJ2-7; 7 nucleotides line up with TRBD1. The CDR3 has 18 residues. Germline CDR1 reads SGHDT; CDR2 reads YYEEEE. Trimming took 7 bases from V and 1 from J; bases not matched to a gene: 20. In DNA form, the CDR3 reads TGTGCCAGCGGGGCGGCGAATGAGGTACAGGGGACATCCTACGAGCAGTACTTC. Translation gives CASGAANEVQGTSYEQYF. Combining the CDR3 with reference TRBV5-6 and TRBJ2-7 gives the whole variable domain DAGVTQSPTHLIKTRGQQVTLRCSPKSGHDTVSWYQQALGQGPQFIFQYYEEEERQRGNFPDRFSGHQFPNYSSELNVNALLLGDSALYLCASGAANEVQGTSYEQYFGPGTRLTVT.

The chain recombines TRBV4-1 with TRBJ2-1; 9 positions match TRBD2. The CDR3 runs to 18 residues. In germline, CDR1 is MGHRA, CDR2 YSYEKL. J was trimmed by 0 bases and V by 0 bases; bases with no gene match: 6. Written as DNA, the CDR3 is TGCGCCAGCAGCCAAGACTGGCGGGAGGGCAGCTCCTACAATGAGCAGTTCTTC. Protein product: CASSQDWREGSSYNEQFF.

V and J are TRBV27 and TRBJ2-4; D is uncertain. Germline lookup yields CDR1 MNHEY and CDR2 SMNVEV (reference sequence). The CDR3 is made up of 13 amino acids. Trimming took 6 bases from V and 0 from J, leaving 6 bases between them. The DNA of the CDR3 is TGTGCCAGCAGAGGGCTAGCCAAAAACATTCAGTACTTC. It specifies CASRGLAKNIQYF.

V gene TRBV2 combines with J gene TRBJ2-3, with 9 positions matching TRBD2. Germline values: CDR1 SNHLY, CDR2 FYNNEI. There are 13 residues in the CDR3. Losses at the gene ends were 6 bases for V and 6 bases for J; bases not matched to a gene: 4. In nucleotides, the CDR3 is TGTGCCAGCAGCCCCGGACTAGCGGATACGCAGTATTTT. Its protein is CASSPGLADTQYF. Supplemented by reference TRBV2 and TRBJ2-3, the full variable domain reads EPEVTQTPSHQVTQMGQEVILRCVPISNHLYFYWYRQILGQKVEFLVSFYNNEISEKSEIFDDQFSVERPDGSNFTLKIRSTKLEDSAMYFCASSPGLADTQYFGPGTRLTVL.

The chain couples TRBV5-6 to TRBJ2-1; TRBD2 matches at 9 bases. CDR3 length: 12 amino acids. Trimming at V came to 5 bases and at J to 14 bases, leaving 8 bases not matched to a gene. The germline V gene has CDR1 SGHDT and CDR2 YYEEEE. The CDR3 loop reads CASRWAGGREFF. The CDR3 DNA sequence: TGTGCCAGCAGATGGGCGGGGGGGCGAGAGTTCTTC.

The V and J genes are TRBV6-1 and TRBJ2-2; D possibly corresponds to TRBD2 (6 bases). This CDR3 has 14 amino acids. Deletions cut 7 bases from V and 6 bases from J, with 15 bases between. Germline V gives CDR1 MNHNS, CDR2 SASEGT. Here the CDR3 DNA reads TGTGCCAGCACTACGACATGGGGGGCCGGGGAGCTGTTTTTT. Its translation is CASTTTWGAGELFF.

This chain links TRBV29-1 with TRBJ1-2, with a tentative D call TRBD1 (5 bases). The CDR3 sequence is 15 residues long. Trimming removed 1 base at V and 6 bases at J, with 18 bases between. Germline CDR1 SQVTM, CDR2 ANQGSEA. The DNA for the CDR3 is TGCAGCGTTGAAGGGGCATCGGACACGGCGCATGGCTACACCTTC. Residues: CSVEGASDTAHGYTF.

The J gene is TRBJ2-5, the V gene TRBV27; the match to TRBD1 covers 8 bases. Germline trimming cut 5 bases from V and 4 bases from J; bases unmatched to any gene: 9. Germline V gene sequence: CDR1 MNHEY, CDR2 SMNVEV (reference sequence). The CDR3 runs to 15 residues. The DNA for the CDR3 is TGTGCCAGCAGTCTTACTACCCAGGGGGCAGAGACCCAGTACTTC. It is translated as CASSLTTQGAETQYF.

CDR3 bases: TGTGCCAGCAGCTTAGTCGACGGACCCATTATCCATAATTCACCCCTCCACTTT. The encoded protein is CASSLVDGPIIHNSPLHF. The chain joins TRBV7-9 to TRBJ1-6; unclear D gene. The CDR3 extends over 18 amino acids. Trimming shortened V by 1 base and J by 5 bases, and 18 bases separated the two germline ends. Per the germline V gene, CDR1 is SEHNR and CDR2 is FQNEAQ (reference sequence). Full variable domain (rest looked up from reference TRBV7-9 and TRBJ1-6): DTGVSQNPRHKITKRGQNVTFRCDPISEHNRLYWYRQTLGQGPEFLTYFQNEAQLEKSRLLSDRFSAERPKGSFSTLEIQRTEQGDSAMYLCASSLVDGPIIHNSPLHFGNGTRLTVT.

The CDR3 loop reads CASSQPWAYEQYF. CDR3 in DNA: TGCGCCAGCAGCCAACCTTGGGCCTACGAGCAGTACTTC. J is TRBJ2-7 and V is TRBV4-1; no definite D call. V lost 2 bases and J lost 2, with 7 bases in between. The CDR3 contains 13 residues. The V gene's germline CDR1 is MGHRA and CDR2 YSYEKL.

This clone appeared a single time. This CDR3 reads CASRLAGSSYEQYF. The CDR3 region has the DNA TGTGCCAGTAGGCTAGCAGGCAGCTCCTACGAGCAGTACTTC. This chain joins TRBV19 and TRBJ2-7, with D perhaps TRBD2 (5 bases). Trimming pared 6 bases from V and 0 bases from J, leaving 12 bases between. Germline V lookup: CDR1 LNHDA, CDR2 SQIVND (reference sequence). This CDR3 has 14 amino acids.

The chain has TRBV7-3 and TRBJ2-3; 11 positions match TRBD2. The CDR3 is 18 amino acids. After removal of 5 bases from V and 11 bases from J, the junction contained 21 bases not matched to a gene. The V gene's germline CDR1 is SGHTA and CDR2 FQGTGA. The CDR3 loop reads CASSPIGTSGGKAEGQYF. The CDR3 coding sequence is TGTGCCAGCAGCCCAATAGGGACTAGCGGAGGAAAGGCGGAGGGGCAGTATTTT. Supplemented by reference TRBV7-3 and TRBJ2-3, the full variable domain reads GAGVSQTPSNKVTEKGKYVELRCDPISGHTALYWYRQSLGQGPEFLIYFQGTGAADDSGLPNDRFFAVRPEGSVSTLKIQRTERGDSAVYLCASSPIGTSGGKAEGQYFGPGTRLTVL.

The chain links TRBV6-1 to TRBJ2-1; possibly TRBD1 for D (5 bases). CDR1 MNHNS and CDR2 SASEGT come from the germline V gene. V was trimmed by 0 bases and J by 6 bases, leaving 18 bases between them. This CDR3 contains 17 residues. The CDR3 DNA reads as TGTGCCAGCAGTGAAGCACCACAGGTCTCGCGCGTCAATGAGCAGTTCTTC. It is translated as CASSEAPQVSRVNEQFF.

The chain links TRBV6-5 to TRBJ2-7; unclear D gene. Looked up from germline, CDR1 is MNHEY and CDR2 is SVGAGI. Trimming shortened V by 3 bases and J by 1 base, and 13 bases separated the two germline ends. The CDR3 spans 15 residues. The CDR3: CASSYMAAGSYEQYF. The CDR3 coding sequence is TGTGCCAGCAGTTATATGGCGGCCGGATCCTACGAGCAGTACTTC.

The chain employs TRBV7-9 and TRBJ2-7; 11 positions match TRBD2. V lost 5 bases, J lost 0 bases, and 3 bases stayed unmatched. Germline V lookup: CDR1 SEHNR, CDR2 FQNEAQ (reference sequence). This CDR3 comprises 15 residues. The CDR3 DNA is TGTGCCAGCAGCGGGACTAGCGGTAACTCCTACGAGCAGTACTTC. This gives the protein CASSGTSGNSYEQYF.

V and J are TRBV7-2 and TRBJ2-3; D is possibly TRBD1 (5 bases). Germline lookup yields CDR1 SGHTA and CDR2 FQGNSA. This CDR3 region has 18 residues. Trimming cost V 0 bases and J 13 bases, with 29 bases left between them. In nucleotides, the CDR3 is TGTGCCAGCAGCTTAGCGGAAATTGGTTGGGGTGGTCAGGGTATGGAGTATTTT. Amino acid sequence: CASSLAEIGWGGQGMEYF. Full variable domain (rest looked up from reference TRBV7-2 and TRBJ2-3): GAGVSQSPSNKVTEKGKDVELRCDPISGHTALYWYRQSLGQGLEFLIYFQGNSAPDKSGLPSDRFSAERTGGSVSTLTIQRTQQEDSAVYLCASSLAEIGWGGQGMEYFGPGTRLTVL.

The V and J genes are TRBV7-6 and TRBJ2-1; D uncertain. The CDR3 runs to 13 residues. Germline-derived CDR1 and CDR2 are SGHVS and FNYEAQ. V dropped 1 base and J dropped 4 bases, with 5 bases sitting between them. DNA of the CDR3: TGTGCCAGCAGCTTAGGGGCGTACAATGAGCAGTTCTTC. It encodes CASSLGAYNEQFF.

The chain carries TRBV9 and TRBJ2-7; D is perhaps TRBD2 (5 bases). The CDR3 runs to 13 residues. CDR1 SGDLS and CDR2 YYNGEE come from the germline V gene. V dropped 0 bases and J dropped 7 bases, with 11 bases sitting between them. CDR3 in DNA: TGTGCCAGCAGCGTAGCGGGAAGTTCGGAGCAGTACTTC. It specifies CASSVAGSSEQYF.

This chain connects TRBV19 to TRBJ1-4; unclear D gene. The germline V gene has CDR1 LNHDA and CDR2 SQIVND (reference sequence). Trimming left V 8 bases short and J 0 bases short, with 7 bases between. The CDR3 covers 13 residues. The CDR3 coding sequence is TGTGCCAGTGGGGTGACAACTAATGAAAAACTGTTTTTT. As protein: CASGVTTNEKLFF.